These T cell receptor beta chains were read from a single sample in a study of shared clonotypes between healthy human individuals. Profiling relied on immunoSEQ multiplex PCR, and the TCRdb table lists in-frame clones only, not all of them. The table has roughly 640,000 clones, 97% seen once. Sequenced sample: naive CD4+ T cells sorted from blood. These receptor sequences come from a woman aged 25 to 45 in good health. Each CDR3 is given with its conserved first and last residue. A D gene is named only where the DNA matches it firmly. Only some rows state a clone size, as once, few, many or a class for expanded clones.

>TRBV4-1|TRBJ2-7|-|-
CASSRTAEAYEQYF
TGCGCCAGCAGCCGGACAGCCGAAGCCTACGAGCAGTACTTC
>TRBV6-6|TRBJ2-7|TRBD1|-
CASSFGQDVTYEQYF
TGTGCCAGCAGTTTCGGACAGGACGTCACCTACGAGCAGTACTTC
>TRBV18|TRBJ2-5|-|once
CASSPAGSETQYF
TGTGCCAGCTCACCAGCAGGATCCGAGACCCAGTACTTC
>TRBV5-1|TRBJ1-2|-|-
CASSPPGNYGYTF
TGCGCCAGCAGCCCCCCCGGGAACTATGGCTACACCTTC
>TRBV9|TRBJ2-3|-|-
CASSPSASGGDTQYF
TGTGCCAGCAGCCCGAGCGCATCTGGGGGAGATACGCAGTATTTT
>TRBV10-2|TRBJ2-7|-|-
CASSESRADSYEQYF
TGCGCCAGCAGTGAGAGTCGGGCAGATTCCTACGAGCAGTACTTC
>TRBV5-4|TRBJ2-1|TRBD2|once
CASTQGLAGGSYNEQFF
TGTGCCAGCACCCAGGGACTAGCGGGAGGCTCCTACAATGAGCAGTTCTTC
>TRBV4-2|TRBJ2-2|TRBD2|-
CASSQDELAEVRWRELFF
TGTGCCAGCAGCCAAGATGAACTAGCGGAGGTGAGGTGGAGGGAGCTGTTTTTT
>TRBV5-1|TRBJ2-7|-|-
CASSLGTDSTYEQYF
TGCGCCAGCAGTTTGGGGACGGACTCGACCTACGAGCAGTACTTC
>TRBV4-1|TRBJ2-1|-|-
CASSQVAYEQFF
TGCGCCAGCAGCCAAGTGGCATATGAGCAGTTCTTC
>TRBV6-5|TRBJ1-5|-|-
CASRQGNNQPQHF
TGTGCCAGCAGACAGGGAAACAATCAGCCCCAGCATTTT
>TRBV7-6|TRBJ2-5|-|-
CASSPPQGVETQYF
TGTGCCAGCAGCCCCCCACAGGGAGTAGAGACCCAGTACTTC
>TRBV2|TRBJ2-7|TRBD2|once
CASRAGGEQYF
TGTGCCAGCAGGGCGGGGGGGGAGCAGTACTTC
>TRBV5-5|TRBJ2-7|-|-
CASSLAISSYEQYF
TGTGCCAGCAGCTTGGCCATAAGCTCCTACGAGCAGTACTTC
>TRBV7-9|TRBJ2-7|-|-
CASSLAGIPYEQYF
TGTGCCAGCAGCTTAGCAGGGATCCCCTACGAGCAGTACTTC
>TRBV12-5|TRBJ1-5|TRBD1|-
CASGAQGAAQPQHF
TGTGCTAGTGGCGCACAGGGGGCTGCTCAGCCCCAGCATTTT
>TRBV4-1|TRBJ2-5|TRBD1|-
CASSQVGTGGGEQYF
TGCGCCAGCAGCCAAGTAGGAACAGGGGGTGGGGAGCAGTACTTC
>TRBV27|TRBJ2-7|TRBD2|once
CASGLSGRAIHEQYF
TGTGCCAGCGGATTAAGCGGGAGGGCTATCCACGAGCAGTACTTC
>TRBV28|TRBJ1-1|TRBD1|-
CASSTGTGITEAFF
TGTGCCAGCAGTACCGGGACAGGGATCACTGAAGCTTTCTTT
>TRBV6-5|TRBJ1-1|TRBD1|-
CASRLRGQNTEAFF
TGTGCCAGCAGGCTCAGGGGGCAGAACACTGAAGCTTTCTTT
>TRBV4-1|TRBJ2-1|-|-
CASSQAMMQGRSYNEQFF
TGCGCCAGCAGCCAAGCGATGATGCAGGGTCGGTCCTACAATGAGCAGTTCTTC
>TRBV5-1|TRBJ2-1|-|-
CASSPDRSSYNEQFF
TGCGCCAGCAGCCCCGACAGGAGCTCCTACAATGAGCAGTTCTTC
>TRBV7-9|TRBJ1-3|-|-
CASSPSGNTIYF
TGTGCCAGCAGCCCCTCTGGAAACACCATATATTTT
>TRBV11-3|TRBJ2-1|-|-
CASSLAPSSAQFF
TGTGCCAGCAGCTTAGCCCCGTCAAGTGCGCAGTTCTTC